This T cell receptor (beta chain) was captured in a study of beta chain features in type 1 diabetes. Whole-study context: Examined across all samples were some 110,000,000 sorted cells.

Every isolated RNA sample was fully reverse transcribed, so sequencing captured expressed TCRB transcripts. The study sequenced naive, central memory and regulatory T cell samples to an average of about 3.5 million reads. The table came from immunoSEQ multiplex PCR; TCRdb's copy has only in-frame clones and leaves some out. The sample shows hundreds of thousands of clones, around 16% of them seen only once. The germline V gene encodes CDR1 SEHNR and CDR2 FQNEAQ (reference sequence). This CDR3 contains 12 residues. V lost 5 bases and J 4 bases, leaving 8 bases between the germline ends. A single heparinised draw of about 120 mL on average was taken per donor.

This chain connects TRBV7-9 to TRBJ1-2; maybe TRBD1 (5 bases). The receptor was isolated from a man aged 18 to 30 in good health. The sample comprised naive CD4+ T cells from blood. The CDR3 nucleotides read TGTGCCAGCAGCCAAGACAGCTATGGCTACACCTTC. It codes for CASSQDSYGYTF.